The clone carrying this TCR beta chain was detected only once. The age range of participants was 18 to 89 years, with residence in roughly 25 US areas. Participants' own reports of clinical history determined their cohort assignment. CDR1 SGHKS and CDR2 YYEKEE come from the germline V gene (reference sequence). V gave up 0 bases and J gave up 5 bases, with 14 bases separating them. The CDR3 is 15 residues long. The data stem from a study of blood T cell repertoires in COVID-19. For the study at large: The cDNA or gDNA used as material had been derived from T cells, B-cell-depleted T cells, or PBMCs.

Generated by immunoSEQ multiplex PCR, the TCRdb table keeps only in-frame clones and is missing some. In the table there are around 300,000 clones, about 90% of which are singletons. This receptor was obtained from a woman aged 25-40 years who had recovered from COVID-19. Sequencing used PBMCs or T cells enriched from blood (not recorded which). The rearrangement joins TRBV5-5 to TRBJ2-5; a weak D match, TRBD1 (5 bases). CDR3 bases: TGTGCCAGCAGCTTGGCCCAGGGAACCCCCGAGACCCAGTACTTC. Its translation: CASSLAQGTPETQYF.